This T cell receptor beta chain was observed in a study of neurological immune-mediated disorders. CDR1 ENHRY and CDR2 SYGVKD come from the germline V gene. Trimming took off 6 bases at V and 0 bases at J, with 8 bases between the two ends. The CDR3 consists of 13 residues. TCRdb re-analysed the 5' RACE reads in MiXCR, keeping a single row per CDR3 protein. The sample holds 80,000 or so distinct CDR3 sequences, about 9.5% seen once. V and J are TRBV10-3 and TRBJ1-2; D is possibly TRBD1 (6 bases). The sequencing input was PBMCs. The receptor was isolated from a middle-aged man in good health. The CDR3 sequence: CAISRGANYGYTF. For the CDR3, the DNA is TGTGCCATCAGCAGGGGAGCTAACTATGGCTACACCTTC.